The present T cell receptor beta chain was sequenced within a study of blood T cell repertoires in COVID-19. As for the study in general: Acute and convalescent COVID-19 specimens originated in the United States, Italy and Spain. Sample material is recorded as cDNA or gDNA derived from T cells, B-cell-depleted T cells, or PBMCs.

Original data processing: The authors estimated nucleated cell counts from reference gene primer amplification. Measured with immunoSEQ multiplex PCR; TCRdb has only the in-frame clones, and not every one. That table is the source of V, J and clone size, and D and trimming were worked out from the DNA. Counted here are about 240,000 clones, 86% occurring once; the ten biggest clones make up 5.5% to 6.5%. Germline CDR1 reads KGHSH; CDR2 reads LQKENI. There are 16 residues in the CDR3. After removal of 0 bases from V and 6 bases from J, the junction contained 10 bases not matched to a gene. The sample comprised peripheral blood. The chain has TRBV18 and TRBJ1-2; 7 nucleotides line up with TRBD1. The sequence was obtained from a man aged 55 to 70 with acute or convalescent COVID-19. CDR3 loop: CASSPPGADRVHGYTF. The CDR3 coding sequence is TGTGCCAGCTCACCACCTGGGGCCGACAGGGTACATGGCTACACCTTC.